This TCR beta chain was captured in a study of OX40 agonist ivuxolimab in advanced cancers. Across the whole study: Ivuxolimab, which is an agonistic anti-OX40 (CD134) antibody, was administered to the patients. Partial responses occurred in three patients (one hepatocellular carcinoma, two cutaneous melanoma). Findings of the study overall: At 0.1 to 3.0 mg/kg, clonal expansion of CD4+ and CD8+ blood T cells had occurred by week 6. Undetermined was the antigen specificity of the expanded peripheral T cells.

After removal of 1 base from V and 3 bases from J, the junction contained 2 bases not matched to a gene. From germline, CDR1 is MNHNY and CDR2 SVGAGI (reference sequence). The CDR3 runs 15 residues. On this clone: The antigen remains undetermined.

Produced via immunoSEQ multiplex PCR; TCRdb's table is partial and in-frame only. The sample lists approximately 7,000 clones, 69% occurring once. This clonotype was sampled from an adult with an advanced solid tumor such as melanoma, head and neck, liver or kidney cancer. The chain is built from TRBV6-6 and TRBJ2-5; 10 positions agree with TRBD1. The sample here was CD4+ or CD8+ T cells sorted from blood, taken in a trial of the OX40 agonist ivuxolimab. The CDR3 region is CASSYLGTGEETQYF. CDR3 DNA: TGTGCCAGCAGTTACTTGGGGACAGGGGAAGAGACCCAGTACTTC.